Sequencing of this TCR beta chain was carried out in a study of blood T cell repertoires in COVID-19. Looking at the study overall: Italy, Spain and the United States were the sources of the convalescent and acute COVID-19 samples. In each case, the material was cDNA or gDNA derived from T cells, B-cell-depleted T cells, or PBMCs.

The CDR3 runs 13 residues. As processed by the authors: Reference gene primer amplification yielded estimated nucleated cell counts. Profiling relied on immunoSEQ multiplex PCR, and the TCRdb table lists in-frame clones only, not all of them. V and J calls and clone size are as listed in that table; D and trimming were resolved from the DNA. The data hold 100,000 or so clones, with 85% to 90% observed a single time. Sequencing was performed on peripheral blood. V gene TRBV1 combines with J gene TRBJ1-2; the table names TRBD1, a call not compared with the DNA. TRBV1 is designated a pseudogene. This TCR was sampled from a man over 45 with active or convalescent COVID-19. CDR3 sequence: CTSSHYRLDGYTF. The CDR3 coding sequence is TGCACCAGCAGCCATTACAGGTTGGACGGCTACACCTTC.